A single sample gave rise to the 17 T cell receptor beta chains below, sequenced in a study of T cell responses to AZD1222 COVID-19 vaccine. Libraries were prepared by immunoSEQ multiplex PCR; TCRdb keeps only in-frame clonotypes and omits some of them. This sample carries fewer than 95,000 clones, about 89% of them seen once, and the ten largest clones take about 5.5%. This specimen consisted of peripheral blood, obtained 28 days after the second AZD1222 dose. These receptors were taken from an adult who received the AZD1222 COVID-19 vaccine.

Worth noting for this clone: This specimen includes other DNA sequences encoding the same CDR3. V is TRBV5-1 and J is TRBJ2-3, with D possibly matching TRBD2 (5 bases). CDR3 length: 13 residues. Trimming removed 0 bases at V and 4 bases at J, with 6 bases between. The germline gives CDR1 SGHRS, CDR2 YFSETQ. The CDR3 bases are TGCGCCAGCAGCTTGGGGGGAGCAGATACGCAGTATTTT. Translated, it gives CASSLGGADTQYF. Looking up the rest from reference TRBV5-1 and TRBJ2-3 gives the full variable domain: KAGVTQTPRYLIKTRGQQVTLSCSPISGHRSVSWYQQTPGQGLQFLFEYFSETQRNKGNFPGRFSGRQFSNSRSEMNVSTLELGDSALYLCASSLGGADTQYFGPGTRLTVL.

The rearrangement links TRBV4-1 to TRBJ1-5; D not certain. Germline loops: CDR1 MGHRA, CDR2 YSYEKL. This CDR3 region has 16 residues. Trimming shortened V by 1 base and J by 4 bases, and 14 bases separated the two germline ends. CDR3 sequence reads: CASSQAWAERNQPQHF. DNA of the CDR3: TGCGCCAGCAGCCAAGCCTGGGCGGAAAGGAATCAGCCCCAGCATTTT.

V usage is TRBV2 and J usage is TRBJ2-1; no definite D call. The V gene lost 0 bases and the J gene lost 2 bases, with 5 bases spanning the gap. The germline V gene encodes CDR1 SNHLY and CDR2 FYNNEI. This CDR3 has 14 residues. CDR3 loop: CASSEALPYNEQFF. DNA for the CDR3: TGTGCCAGCAGTGAAGCGCTTCCCTACAATGAGCAGTTCTTC. Full variable domain (rest looked up from reference TRBV2 and TRBJ2-1): EPEVTQTPSHQVTQMGQEVILRCVPISNHLYFYWYRQILGQKVEFLVSFYNNEISEKSEIFDDQFSVERPDGSNFTLKIRSTKLEDSAMYFCASSEALPYNEQFFGPGTRLTVL.

The chain combines TRBV9 with TRBJ1-5; D unresolved. The CDR3 covers 15 residues. Germline CDR1 SGDLS, CDR2 YYNGEE. Trimming left V 3 bases short and J 7 bases short, with 17 bases between. CDR3 sequence (DNA): TGTGCCAGCAGCGCAACCGACTCCCCAGGCCAGCCCCAGCATTTT. Protein product: CASSATDSPGQPQHF.

V and J are TRBV2 and TRBJ1-2; 9 bases match TRBD1. Germline V gene lookup returns CDR1 SNHLY and CDR2 FYNNEI. The CDR3 spans 17 residues. After removal of 4 bases from V and 2 bases from J, the junction contained 11 bases not matched to a gene. DNA of the CDR3: TGTGCCAGCAGTGGACCGCCGGGACAGGGAGGGAACTATGGCTACACCTTC. Translation gives CASSGPPGQGGNYGYTF.

This chain uses TRBV19 with TRBJ1-1; D gene uncertain. Germline V CDR1 and CDR2: LNHDA, SQIVND (reference sequence). The ends were cut back, 5 bases at V and 1 base at J, with 17 bases in the middle. This CDR3 contains 16 residues. The CDR3 DNA reads as TGTGCCAGTAGTTCTCCGCGAAGCCCTGCGAACACTGAAGCTTTCTTT. Amino acids: CASSSPRSPANTEAFF.

The chain couples TRBV18 to TRBJ1-2; weak D call: TRBD1 (6 bases). CDR1 KGHSH and CDR2 LQKENI come from the germline V gene. This CDR3 has 15 residues. The V and J ends lost 0 bases and 4 bases respectively, with 12 bases between them. The CDR3 sequence is CASSPPMGGTYGYTF. DNA of the CDR3: TGTGCCAGCTCACCACCGATGGGGGGCACCTATGGCTACACCTTC.

The rearrangement links TRBV29-1 to TRBJ2-1, with 9 bases identical to TRBD1. The germline gives CDR1 SQVTM, CDR2 ANQGSEA. The CDR3 runs 14 residues. The junction had 10 bases not matched to a gene; V was cut back by 6 bases and J by 7 bases. The CDR3 reads CSVPGTGKANEQFF. DNA for the CDR3: TGCAGCGTGCCTGGGACAGGGAAGGCTAATGAGCAGTTCTTC.

The chain links TRBV5-5 to TRBJ1-5; D uncertain. The germline CDR1 and CDR2 sequences are SGHKS and YYEKEE (reference sequence). Trimming removed 4 bases at V and 0 bases at J, with 14 bases between. The CDR3 spans 16 residues. The CDR3 coding sequence is TGTGCCAGCAGCCACAGTACCGACCATAGCAATCAGCCCCAGCATTTT. Translating it yields CASSHSTDHSNQPQHF.

This chain joins TRBV30 and TRBJ1-5; the D gene is possibly TRBD1 (5 bases). Germline lookup yields CDR1 GTSNPN and CDR2 SVGIG (reference sequence). This CDR3 region has 14 residues. Trimming stripped 1 base from V and 4 bases from J, with 11 bases between. CDR3: CAWSAWGGNQPQHF. The CDR3 nucleotides read TGTGCCTGGAGTGCTTGGGGGGGTAATCAGCCCCAGCATTTT.

The chain carries TRBV23-1 and TRBJ2-1, with D maybe TRBD1 (7 bases). TRBV23-1 is recorded as an ORF, its role being uncertain. This CDR3 is built from 19 residues. Trimming pared 8 bases from V and 0 bases from J, leaving 26 bases between. The CDR3 DNA sequence: TGCGCCAGCTTTAGGACAGGACCGTTGCGGGGCAGCTCCTACAATGAGCAGTTCTTC. Translating gives CASFRTGPLRGSSYNEQFF.

The rearrangement uses TRBV2 and TRBJ2-3; D gene uncertain. This CDR3 has 13 residues. CDR1 is SNHLY, CDR2 FYNNEI, per germline. The CDR3 loop is CGTKFLSTDTQYF. The CDR3 DNA sequence: TGTGGGACCAAGTTCTTGAGCACAGATACGCAGTATTTT. Variable domain in full (rest from reference TRBV2 and TRBJ2-3): EPEVTQTPSHQVTQMGQEVILRCVPISNHLYFYWYRQILGQKVEFLVSFYNNEISEKSEIFDDQFSVERPDGSNFTLKIRSTKLEDSAMYFCGTKFLSTDTQYFGPGTRLTVL.

This clone was detected only once. V is TRBV5-6 and J is TRBJ2-5, with D uncertain. Germline values: CDR1 SGHDT, CDR2 YYEEEE. Trimming removed 6 bases from V and 2 bases from J, with 14 bases in between. The CDR3 is 14 amino acids. CDR3 amino acids: CASNTWGYQETQYF. CDR3 DNA: TGTGCCAGCAACACCTGGGGATATCAAGAGACCCAGTACTTC. The complete variable domain, with remaining parts taken from reference TRBV5-6 and TRBJ2-5, reads DAGVTQSPTHLIKTRGQQVTLRCSPKSGHDTVSWYQQALGQGPQFIFQYYEEEERQRGNFPDRFSGHQFPNYSSELNVNALLLGDSALYLCASNTWGYQETQYFGPGTRLLVL.

The chain combines TRBV5-1 with TRBJ2-1; 9 nucleotides line up with TRBD1. J was trimmed by 7 bases and V by 4 bases; bases with no gene match: 15. This CDR3 region has 17 residues. Germline CDR1 is SGHRS and CDR2 is YFSETQ. CDR3 region: CASSLLTGQGRFNEQFF. CDR3 DNA: TGCGCCAGCAGCCTACTGACGGGACAGGGTAGGTTTAATGAGCAGTTCTTC.

The genes are TRBV3-1 (or the pseudogene TRBV3-2) and TRBJ2-5; 15 bases are shared with TRBD2. Trimming took 6 bases from V and 4 from J; bases not matched to a gene: 6. The germline gives CDR1 LGHDT, CDR2 YNNKEL (reference sequence). The CDR3 extends over 16 amino acids. In DNA form, the CDR3 reads TGTGCCAGCAGTCGGACTAGCGGGGGGGCGGCAGAGACCCAGTACTTC. It yields the protein CASSRTSGGAAETQYF.

This chain links TRBV7-8 with TRBJ1-1; maybe TRBD1 (6 bases). The CDR3 is 15 amino acids. Trimming cost V 5 bases and J 2 bases, with 15 bases left between them. Germline loops: CDR1 SGHVS, CDR2 FQNEAQ. In nucleotides, the CDR3 is TGTGCCAGCAGCCCCACCCTACAGGGCAACACTGAAGCTTTCTTT. It encodes CASSPTLQGNTEAFF.

Here the CDR3 DNA reads TGTGCCAGCAGCCCGGGACAGACCTACGAGCAGTACTTC. Translation gives CASSPGQTYEQYF. The chain is built from TRBV7-3 and TRBJ2-7; 7 bases are a match to TRBD1. CDR1 and CDR2 (germline): SGHTA, FQGTGA. This CDR3 has 13 residues. V lost 5 bases, J lost 2 bases, and 3 bases stayed unmatched.